Listed here are 31 T cell receptor beta chains from one sample, sequenced in a study of cytomegalovirus exposure and HLA in healthy donors. PCR primers comprised 60 Vbeta and 13 Jbeta primers. Libraries were prepared by immunoSEQ multiplex PCR; TCRdb keeps only in-frame clonotypes and omits some of them. This sample has approximately 80,000 clones, with over 60% found just once. Sequencing was performed on PBMCs. The receptors here all came from a man between 60 and 75 years old in good health and CMV-seronegative.

The chain has TRBV7-6 and TRBJ2-3; 9 bases map to TRBD1. Germline loops: CDR1 SGHVS, CDR2 FNYEAQ. The CDR3 consists of 14 residues. The junction had 8 bases not matched to a gene; V was cut back by 8 bases and J by 5 bases. CDR3 sequence: CASAPGQGVDTQYF. CDR3 coding DNA: TGTGCCAGCGCTCCGGGACAGGGTGTAGATACGCAGTATTTT.

This sequence joins TRBV15 and TRBJ1-3; the D is unclear. Trimming took 0 bases from V and 4 from J, leaving 7 bases between them. CDR1 LNHNV and CDR2 YYDKDF come from the germline V gene (reference sequence). This CDR3 comprises 14 residues. The chain's CDR3 is CATSRDYSGNTIYF. CDR3 coding DNA: TGTGCCACCAGCAGAGATTACTCCGGAAACACCATATATTTT.

The chain employs TRBV9 and TRBJ2-3, with 10 bases matching TRBD2. CDR1 is SGDLS and CDR2 is YYNGEE in the germline V gene. This CDR3 region has 16 residues. Losses at the gene ends were 3 bases for V and 8 bases for J; bases not matched to a gene: 12. The CDR3 loop reads CASSAAPSGGEGTQYF. Written as DNA, the CDR3 is TGTGCCAGCAGCGCGGCGCCCAGCGGGGGGGAGGGTACGCAGTATTTT.

Turning to this clone: A junction end diverges from the germline sequence, so it may reflect a read error. This sequence joins TRBV7-9 and TRBJ1-6; 7 bases match TRBD1. The CDR3 sequence is 17 residues long. Germline values: CDR1 SEHNR, CDR2 FQNEAQ (reference sequence). The CDR3 spells CSSSLVAGGSYNSPLHF. The CDR3 coding sequence is TGTTCCAGCAGCTTAGTAGCAGGGGGCTCCTATAATTCACCCCTCCACTTT.

This sequence joins TRBV15 and TRBJ2-7, with 9 bases lining up with TRBD1. CDR1 and CDR2 (germline): LNHNV, YYDKDF (reference sequence). V trimming: 3 bases; J trimming: 4 bases; junction bases outside the gene matches: 1. The CDR3 has 13 residues. CDR3 sequence (DNA): TGTGCCACCAGCAGTGGGACAGGGTACGAGCAGTACTTC. Encoded protein: CATSSGTGYEQYF.

This clone has just one count. The chain uses TRBV11-1 and TRBJ2-3; D is uncertain. Germline CDR1 and CDR2: SGHAT and FQDESV (reference sequence). The CDR3 has 13 residues. Trimming pared 8 bases from V and 1 base from J, leaving 10 bases between. DNA of the CDR3: TGTGCCAGCCGTAACGGAGGCACAGATACGCAGTATTTT. This encodes CASRNGGTDTQYF.

The rearrangement joins TRBV5-4 to TRBJ1-2; a possible D gene is TRBD1 (6 bases). CDR1 and CDR2 (germline): SGHNT, YYREEE (reference sequence). V was trimmed by 1 base and J by 8 bases, leaving 12 bases between them. The CDR3 runs 13 residues. CDR3 in amino acids: CASSLPGQNGYTF. The CDR3 nucleotides read TGTGCCAGCAGCTTGCCCGGACAGAACGGCTACACCTTC. The variable domain in full, with the rest retrieved from reference TRBV5-4 and TRBJ1-2, is ETGVTQSPTHLIKTRGQQVTLRCSSQSGHNTVSWYQQALGQGPQFIFQYYREEENGRGNFPPRFSGLQFPNYSSELNVNALELDDSALYLCASSLPGQNGYTFGSGTRLTVV.

The CDR3, as DNA: TGTGCCAGCAGCGTAGACGGCCGGAGAGATACGCAGTATTTT. Translation: CASSVDGRRDTQYF. The rearrangement joins TRBV9 to TRBJ2-3, with D uncertain. Germline CDR1 SGDLS, CDR2 YYNGEE. This CDR3 is 14 amino acids long. V was clipped by 0 bases and J by 5 bases, with 10 bases between them.

The V gene is TRBV7-9, the J gene TRBJ2-4; 9 bases match TRBD2. With 7 bases clipped from V and 0 bases from J, the junction kept 4 bases outside the gene matches. Germline V gene data show CDR1 as SEHNR and CDR2 as FQNEAQ (reference sequence). This CDR3 contains 15 residues. The CDR3 here is CASTTSGLAKNIQYF. The DNA for the CDR3 is TGTGCCAGCACCACTAGCGGGCTAGCCAAAAACATTCAGTACTTC.

CDR3 sequence: CASSRKGGQGIENSPLHF. The DNA for the CDR3 is TGCGCCAGCAGCCGAAAAGGGGGACAGGGAATAGAGAATTCACCCCTCCACTTT. The genes are TRBV4-1 and TRBJ1-6; TRBD1 agrees at 9 bases. The CDR3 covers 18 residues. Germline V gene sequence: CDR1 MGHRA, CDR2 YSYEKL. With V trimmed by 4 bases and J by 7 bases, 14 bases remained unmatched.

This chain connects TRBV4-1 to TRBJ2-7; TRBD1 agrees at 11 bases. This CDR3 is built from 15 residues. Trimming took 1 base from V and 5 from J; bases not matched to a gene: 4. Germline assignment: CDR1 MGHRA and CDR2 YSYEKL. The CDR3 coding sequence is TGCGCCAGCAGCCAAGTGGACAGGGGGCTAGACGAGCAGTACTTC. Translated, it gives CASSQVDRGLDEQYF.

The chain carries TRBV10-3 and TRBJ1-1; TRBD1 is a possible D gene (6 bases). V lost 10 bases to trimming and J lost 6 bases, with 15 bases between them. The germline gives CDR1 ENHRY, CDR2 SYGVKD. The CDR3 loop spans 12 amino acids. The CDR3 protein is CATRQGRPEAFF. CDR3 coding DNA: TGTGCCACCAGGCAGGGGAGACCTGAAGCTTTCTTT.

This rearrangement joins TRBV6-5 to TRBJ2-7; TRBD1 aligns across 8 bases. V shed 5 bases, J shed 0 bases, and the junction held 6 bases outside the gene matches. The CDR3 loop spans 15 amino acids. CDR1 MNHEY and CDR2 SVGAGI come from the germline V gene. The CDR3 loop is CASSRDRRSSYEQYF. The CDR3 DNA is TGTGCCAGCAGTCGGGACAGGAGGAGCTCCTACGAGCAGTACTTC.

The CDR3 coding sequence is TGTGCCTGGAGTTCACCCCGAGATGGTAACTACGAGCAGTACTTC. It encodes CAWSSPRDGNYEQYF. V gene TRBV30 combines with J gene TRBJ2-7; D gene unclear. The CDR3 loop spans 15 amino acids. Germline loops: CDR1 GTSNPN, CDR2 SVGIG (reference sequence). With 2 bases removed from V and 3 bases from J, the gap between germline ends came to 17 bases. Full variable domain (remainder filled in from reference TRBV30 and TRBJ2-7): SQTIHQWPATLVQPVGSPLSLECTVEGTSNPNLYWYRQAAGRGLQLLFYSVGIGQISSEVPQNLSASRPQDRQFILSSKKLLLSDSGFYLCAWSSPRDGNYEQYFGPGTRLTVT.

The J gene is TRBJ2-5, the V gene TRBV7-7; 8 bases match TRBD2. The CDR3 sequence is 17 residues long. Germline V CDR1 and CDR2: SSHAT, FNYEAQ (reference sequence). J lost 5 bases, V lost 2 bases, and 13 bases had no gene match. In DNA form, the CDR3 reads TGTGCCAGCAGCTTAAGCCGGGGCGGCGGGGGGCGGGAGACCCAGTACTTC. As protein: CASSLSRGGGGRETQYF.

This clone has just one count. This chain joins TRBV2 and TRBJ1-2; D might be TRBD1 (6 bases). V gave up 6 bases and J gave up 6 bases, with 11 bases separating them. The germline V gene has CDR1 SNHLY and CDR2 FYNNEI. This CDR3 is 12 amino acids long. CDR3 protein: CASRKQGDGYTF. The DNA of the CDR3 is TGTGCCAGCAGAAAACAGGGTGATGGCTACACCTTC. Full variable domain (outside the CDR3, taken from reference TRBV2 and TRBJ1-2): EPEVTQTPSHQVTQMGQEVILRCVPISNHLYFYWYRQILGQKVEFLVSFYNNEISEKSEIFDDQFSVERPDGSNFTLKIRSTKLEDSAMYFCASRKQGDGYTFGSGTRLTVV.

This rearrangement joins TRBV4-1 to TRBJ2-5; D is uncertain. The assigned J gene may be wrong: the sequence end matches TRBJ2-7 better. The V gene's germline CDR1 is MGHRA and CDR2 YSYEKL. This CDR3 contains 15 residues. CDR3 in DNA: TGCGCCAGCAGCCAAGAAGACACCTCCTCCTACGAGCAGTACTTC. It specifies CASSQEDTSSYEQYF.

This clone appeared a few times. The chain couples TRBV6-5 to TRBJ1-2; 11 nucleotides agree with TRBD1. V gave up 0 bases and J gave up 7 bases; unmatched junction bases: 7. CDR3 length: 16 residues. The germline gives CDR1 MNHEY, CDR2 SVGAGI. In DNA, the CDR3 is TGTGCCAGCAGTTACTCCCCGGGACAGGGGGTAGGTGGCTACACCTTC. Encoded protein: CASSYSPGQGVGGYTF.

CDR3 nucleotide sequence: TGTGCCAGCTCACCGGGCGGGGTGCTGAACACTGAAGCTTTCTTT. This codes for CASSPGGVLNTEAFF. This sequence joins TRBV18 and TRBJ1-1; unclear D gene. Germline loops: CDR1 KGHSH, CDR2 LQKENI. V gave up 3 bases and J gave up 0 bases, with 11 bases separating them. The length of the CDR3 is 15 residues.

The V gene is TRBV7-3, the J gene TRBJ1-2, with TRBD1 as a possible D gene (5 bases). Trimming stripped 5 bases from V and 8 bases from J, with 15 bases between. The germline V gene has CDR1 SGHTA and CDR2 FQGTGA. This CDR3 region has 13 residues. The CDR3, as DNA: TGTGCCAGCAGCGCCCGGGGGGGTGAGGGCTACACCTTC. This codes for CASSARGGEGYTF.

The chain employs TRBV5-1 and TRBJ1-4; the D gene is possibly TRBD1 (6 bases). Trimming pared 0 bases from V and 6 bases from J, leaving 6 bases between. The CDR3 has 13 amino acids. Germline CDR1 is SGHRS and CDR2 is YFSETQ. CDR3 protein: CASSLGTDEKLFF. The CDR3 bases are TGCGCCAGCAGCTTGGGGACAGATGAAAAACTGTTTTTT.

Only a few counts were recorded for this clone. This chain links TRBV6-1 with TRBJ2-3, with D possibly being TRBD2 (6 bases). Germline V gives CDR1 MNHNS, CDR2 SASEGT. The CDR3 consists of 14 residues. V lost 5 bases and J 4 bases, leaving 13 bases between the germline ends. The CDR3 here is CASSIGGAPDTQYF. The CDR3 nucleotides read TGTGCCAGCAGTATCGGCGGGGCCCCAGATACGCAGTATTTT.

The chain uses TRBV19 and TRBJ2-7, with TRBD2 matching over 13 bases. Germline V gives CDR1 LNHDA, CDR2 SQIVND (reference sequence). The CDR3 length is 16 residues. J gave up 1 base and V 5 bases, and 5 bases lay outside the gene matches. CDR3 sequence (DNA): TGTGCCAGTAGTTGGGGGACTAGCGGGATTTCCTACGAGCAGTACTTC. Translated, it gives CASSWGTSGISYEQYF.

This chain joins TRBV19 and TRBJ2-5; 8 bases agree with TRBD2. Germline-derived CDR1 and CDR2 are LNHDA and SQIVND (reference sequence). This CDR3 spans 17 amino acids. Germline trimming cut 0 bases from V and 4 bases from J; bases unmatched to any gene: 10. CDR3 in DNA: TGTGCCAGTAGTATAGATCTCCGGGGGGGCCTGTCAGAGACCCAGTACTTC. Translated: CASSIDLRGGLSETQYF.

The J gene is TRBJ1-6, the V gene TRBV5-6; D is unclear. The germline V and J ends were trimmed by 4 bases and 8 bases, with 16 bases remaining between them. Looked up from germline, CDR1 is SGHDT and CDR2 is YYEEEE. CDR3 length: 15 amino acids. The DNA for the CDR3 is TGTGCCAGCAGCCTAACGACGGGAGGTTATTCACCCCTCCACTTT. Its protein is CASSLTTGGYSPLHF.

The sample holds many counts of this clone. This chain joins TRBV10-3 and TRBJ1-6; possibly TRBD1 for D (6 bases). The V gene's germline CDR1 is ENHRY and CDR2 SYGVKD. The length of the CDR3 is 14 residues. V lost 6 bases to trimming and J lost 11 bases, with 17 bases between them. The CDR3 region has the DNA TGTGCCATCAGCCAAGGACAGCCCAACGCACCCCTCCACTTT. It yields the protein CAISQGQPNAPLHF.

This clone was seen a single time. This sequence joins TRBV6-5 and TRBJ1-5; 7 bases align to TRBD1. CDR1 is MNHEY, CDR2 SVGAGI, per germline. The CDR3 extends over 14 amino acids. V lost 5 bases and J lost 5; bases outside the gene matches: 6. CDR3 in DNA: TGTGCCAGCAGTGAGAGGACAGGTTATCAGCCCCAGCATTTT. It encodes CASSERTGYQPQHF.

This clone was counted between two and nine times. This chain links TRBV5-1 with TRBJ1-1, with 7 bases aligning to TRBD1. CDR1 is SGHRS, CDR2 YFSETQ, per germline. CDR3 length: 14 residues. The V segment lost 2 bases and the J segment 10 bases; nucleotides outside the gene matches: 11. Here the CDR3 DNA reads TGCGCCAGCAGCTTTGACCCGGGACAGCAGGTAGCTTTCTTT. Translated: CASSFDPGQQVAFF.

The rearrangement joins TRBV7-3 to TRBJ2-3; D may be TRBD2 (6 bases). V lost 2 bases to trimming and J lost 0 bases, with 15 bases between them. The CDR3 is made up of 17 amino acids. The germline V gene has CDR1 SGHTA and CDR2 FQGTGA. The CDR3 sequence is CASSLRGRGTSTDTQYF. The CDR3 region has the DNA TGTGCCAGCAGCTTACGGGGTCGAGGGACTAGCACAGATACGCAGTATTTT. The variable domain in full, completed from reference TRBV7-3 and TRBJ2-3, reads GAGVSQTPSNKVTEKGKYVELRCDPISGHTALYWYRQSLGQGPEFLIYFQGTGAADDSGLPNDRFFAVRPEGSVSTLKIQRTERGDSAVYLCASSLRGRGTSTDTQYFGPGTRLTVL.

The gene calls are TRBV9 and TRBJ2-1; no definite D call. V lost 4 bases, J lost 5 bases, and 10 bases lay in between. CDR1 SGDLS and CDR2 YYNGEE come from the germline V gene. This CDR3 has 13 amino acids. Here the CDR3 DNA reads TGTGCCAGCAGCTCATGGGCAAACAATGAGCAGTTCTTC. This gives the protein CASSSWANNEQFF. The full variable domain, in which reference TRBV9 and TRBJ2-1 provide the parts outside the CDR3, is DSGVTQTPKHLITATGQRVTLRCSPRSGDLSVYWYQQSLDQGLQFLIQYYNGEERAKGNILERFSAQQFPDLHSELNLSSLELGDSALYFCASSSWANNEQFFGPGTRLTVL.

The chain combines TRBV30 with TRBJ2-7, with TRBD1 matching over 11 bases. This CDR3 spans 14 amino acids. The ends lost 7 bases at V and 7 bases at J; junction bases unmatched: 12. Germline CDR1 GTSNPN, CDR2 SVGIG (reference sequence). This CDR3 is CASDSGQGVEEQYF. CDR3 sequence (DNA): TGTGCCTCCGACTCGGGACAGGGGGTGGAAGAGCAGTACTTC.